This T cell receptor beta chain was found in a study of T cell clones after liver transplantation. Overall study context: A pre-transplant mixed lymphocyte reaction with TCRbeta sequencing defined graft-donor-reactive clones followed in post-transplant blood. Tolerant meant at least one year fully off immunosuppression without liver enzymes above twice normal.

V lost 8 bases to trimming and J lost 6 bases; unmatched junction nucleotides: 6. The germline V gene encodes CDR1 SGHNT and CDR2 YENEEA. This CDR3 has 13 amino acids. As concerns this clone: The antigen remains unidentified.

Libraries were prepared by immunoSEQ multiplex PCR; TCRdb keeps only in-frame clonotypes and omits some of them. The data show roughly 100,000 clones, more than 75% seen once. Study results and caveats: Circulating graft-donor-reactive CD4 TCRbeta sequences fell significantly post-transplant in most of the 8 subjects. Migration into the graft, not deletion, may explain lost graft donor-reactive T cells.

This chain connects TRBV11-3 to TRBJ2-1, with 8 bases fitting TRBD2. This specimen was CD4+ T cells from blood, taken before liver transplant. The TCR was taken from a human donor who received a liver transplant. In nucleotides, the CDR3 is TGTGCCAGCCGAGCGGGAGTGGGCAATGAGCAGTTCTTC. Amino acids: CASRAGVGNEQFF.